This TCR beta chain came from a study of human T cells and chemical hapten exposure. Time point: pre-sensitization, week 0. The treatment is: therapeutic diphenylcyclopropenone sensitization with weekly scalp DPC. CDR3 length: 14 amino acids. Trimming removed 5 bases at V and 14 bases at J, with 22 bases between. Germline CDR1 and CDR2: MDHEN and SYDVKM. Via MiXCR, TCRdb re-called the RACE reads, giving one row per CDR3 protein. The sample yields under 45,000 distinct CDR3 sequences, about 11% seen once. The V and J genes are TRBV28 and TRBJ2-1, with a tentative D call TRBD2 (6 bases). This receptor was identified in a man younger than 40 with alopecia areata. Some clones in this sample may be carry-over from other donors' samples. The sequences come from whole blood, collected in connection with sensitization to the hapten diphenylcyclopropenone (DPC). The CDR3 DNA sequence: TGTGCCAGCAGTCCCGGGACTCCGCCCGCCGGGGAGTTCTTC. This codes for CASSPGTPPAGEFF.